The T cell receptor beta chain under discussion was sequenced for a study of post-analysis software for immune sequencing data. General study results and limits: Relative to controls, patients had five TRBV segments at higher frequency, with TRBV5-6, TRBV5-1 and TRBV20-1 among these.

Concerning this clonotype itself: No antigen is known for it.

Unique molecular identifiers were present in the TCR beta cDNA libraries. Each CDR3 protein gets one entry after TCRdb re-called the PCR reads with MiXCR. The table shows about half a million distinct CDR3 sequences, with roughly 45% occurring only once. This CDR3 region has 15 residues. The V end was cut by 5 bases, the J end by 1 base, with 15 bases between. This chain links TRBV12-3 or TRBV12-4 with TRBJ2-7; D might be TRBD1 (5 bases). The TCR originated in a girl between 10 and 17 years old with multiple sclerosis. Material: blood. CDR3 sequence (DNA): TGTGCCAGCAGTGTGGAACAAGGGGCGTCCTACGAGCAGTACTTC. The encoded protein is CASSVEQGASYEQYF.